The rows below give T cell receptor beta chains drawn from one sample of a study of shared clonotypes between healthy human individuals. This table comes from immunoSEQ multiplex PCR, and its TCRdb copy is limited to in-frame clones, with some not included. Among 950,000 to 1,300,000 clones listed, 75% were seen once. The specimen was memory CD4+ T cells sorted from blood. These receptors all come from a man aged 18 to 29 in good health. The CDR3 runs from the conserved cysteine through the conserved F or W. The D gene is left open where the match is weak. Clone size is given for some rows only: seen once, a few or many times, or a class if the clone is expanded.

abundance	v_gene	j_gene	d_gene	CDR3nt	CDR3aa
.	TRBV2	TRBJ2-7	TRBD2	TGTGCCAGCAGTGAAGGTAGCGGGGCCTACGAGCAGTACTTC	CASSEGSGAYEQYF
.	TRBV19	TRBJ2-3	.	TGTGCCAGCAGCCGTTTGGGGGTCACGGATACGCAGTATTTT	CASSRLGVTDTQYF
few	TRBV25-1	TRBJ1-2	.	TGTGCCAGCAGTGCAACAGGATTCGGCTACACCTTC	CASSATGFGYTF
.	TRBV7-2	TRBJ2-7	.	TGTGCCAGCAGCCTCCCGGTCAGGGGCTACGAGCAGTACTTC	CASSLPVRGYEQYF
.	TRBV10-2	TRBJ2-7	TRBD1	TGCGCCAGCAGCCGGGACAGCAAAACCTACGAGCAGTACTTC	CASSRDSKTYEQYF
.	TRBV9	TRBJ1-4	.	TGTGCCAGCAGCGTACAGGCAACTAATGAAAAACTGTTTTTT	CASSVQATNEKLFF
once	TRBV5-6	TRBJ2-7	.	TGTGCCAGCAGCCCTCCTAGGGCGTCCTACGAGCAGTACTTC	CASSPPRASYEQYF
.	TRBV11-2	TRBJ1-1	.	TGTGCCAGCAGCCCAAACATTCGGGGTACCACTGAAGCTTTCTTT	CASSPNIRGTTEAFF
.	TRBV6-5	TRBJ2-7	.	TGTGCCAGCAGTTATGGACAGCCCGATTCCTACGAGCAGTACTTC	CASSYGQPDSYEQYF
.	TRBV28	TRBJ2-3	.	TGTGCCAGCAGCTCTAGGGCAGATACGCAGTATTTT	CASSSRADTQYF
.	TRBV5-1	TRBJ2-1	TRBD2	TGCGCCAGCAGCGAGACCGGGACTACCGTCTACAATGAGCAGTTCTTC	CASSETGTTVYNEQFF
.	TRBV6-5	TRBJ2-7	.	TGTGCCAGCAGCGACTACTACGAGCAGTACTTC	CASSDYYEQYF
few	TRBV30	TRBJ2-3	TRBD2	TGTGCCTGGAGTGTACAGAGCGGGGGCGGGACAGATACGCAGTATTTT	CAWSVQSGGGTDTQYF
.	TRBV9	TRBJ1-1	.	TGTGCCAGCAGCGTAGGGTATTCGGCGGGCGGCACTGAAGCTTTCTTT	CASSVGYSAGGTEAFF
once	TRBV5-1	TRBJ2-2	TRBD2	TGCGCCAGCAGCCCACAGCGGGGTAACACCGGGGAGCTGTTTTTT	CASSPQRGNTGELFF
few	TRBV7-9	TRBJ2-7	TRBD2	TGTGCCAGCAGCGCAGGACTAGCGGGAGACCACGAGCAGTACTTC	CASSAGLAGDHEQYF
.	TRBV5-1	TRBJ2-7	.	TGCGCCAGCAGCTTGGAGGGGGAAGGACCTTACGAGCAGTACTTC	CASSLEGEGPYEQYF
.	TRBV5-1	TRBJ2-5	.	TGCGCCAGCAGCTTGGGCAATCCAGAAGAGACCCAGTACTTC	CASSLGNPEETQYF